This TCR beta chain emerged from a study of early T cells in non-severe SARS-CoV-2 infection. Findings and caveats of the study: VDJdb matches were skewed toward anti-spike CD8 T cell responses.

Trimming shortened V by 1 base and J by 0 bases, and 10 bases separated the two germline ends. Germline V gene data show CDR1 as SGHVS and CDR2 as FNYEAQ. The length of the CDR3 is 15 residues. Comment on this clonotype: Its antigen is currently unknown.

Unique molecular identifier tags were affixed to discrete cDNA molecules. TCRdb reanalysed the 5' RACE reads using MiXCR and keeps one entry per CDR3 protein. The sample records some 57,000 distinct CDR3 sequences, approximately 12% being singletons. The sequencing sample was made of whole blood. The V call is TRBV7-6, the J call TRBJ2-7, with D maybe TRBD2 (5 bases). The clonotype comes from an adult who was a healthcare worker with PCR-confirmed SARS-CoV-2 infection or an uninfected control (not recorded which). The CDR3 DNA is TGTGCCAGCAGCTTAGGGAGAGGGAGCTCCTACGAGCAGTACTTC. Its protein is CASSLGRGSSYEQYF.